These T cell receptor beta chains were read from a single sample in a study of shared clonotypes between healthy human individuals. Here immunoSEQ multiplex PCR was the method, and the copy in TCRdb shows in-frame clones only, minus some. This sample has hundreds of thousands of clones, with 98% found just once. Sequencing input: naive CD8+ T cells sorted from blood. The receptor set was obtained from a man younger than 40 in good health. Each CDR3 is given with its conserved first and last residue. A D gene is named only where the DNA matches it firmly. Size tells how often a clone was seen (once, few, many) or the class of an expanded clone, and some rows leave it out.

J,D,size,length,V,DNA,CDR3
TRBJ1-2,-,-,12,TRBV27,TGTGCCAGCAGCCCATTCGGGGAAGGCTACACCTTC,CASSPFGEGYTF
TRBJ2-7,-,-,17,TRBV10-3,TGTGCCATCGGGAAGGATACAGGGCCCGGGACCGATCATGAGCAGTACTTC,CAIGKDTGPGTDHEQYF
TRBJ2-6,-,-,14,TRBV15,TGTGCCACCAGCTGGGATACCGGGGCCAACGTCCTGACTTTC,CATSWDTGANVLTF
TRBJ2-1,TRBD1,-,17,TRBV10-2,TGCGCCAGCAGTGATCATGGGTCAGGGGGCATTTGGAATGAGCAGTTCTTC,CASSDHGSGGIWNEQFF
TRBJ2-2,-,once,17,TRBV13,TGTGCCAGCAGCTTAGGCCCGCTTTTAGTCAACACCGGGGAGCTGTTTTTT,CASSLGPLLVNTGELFF
TRBJ2-3,-,-,14,TRBV29-1,TGCAGCGTATTTAGCCTTACTAGCACAGATACGCAGTATTTT,CSVFSLTSTDTQYF
TRBJ2-5,-,-,14,TRBV4-1,TGCGCCAGCAGCCAAATCCCAGGGGTGGAGACCCAGTACTTC,CASSQIPGVETQYF
TRBJ1-1,-,once,12,TRBV7-9,TGTGCCAGCAGCTTAGATAGCACTGAAGCTTTCTTT,CASSLDSTEAFF
TRBJ1-5,-,once,14,TRBV29-1,TGCAGCGTTATGGACGGAGATAGCAATCAGCCCCAGCATTTT,CSVMDGDSNQPQHF
TRBJ2-7,TRBD2,-,14,TRBV7-9,TGTGCCAGCAGCCCACCACTAGCGGTGCACGAGCAGTACTTC,CASSPPLAVHEQYF
TRBJ1-5,-,-,14,TRBV7-9,TGTGCCAGTCGCGGACCTTATAGCAATCAGCCCCAGCATTTT,CASRGPYSNQPQHF
TRBJ2-7,TRBD1,-,13,TRBV11-2,TGTGCCACCCACCCGACAGGGTCCTACGAGCAGTACTTC,CATHPTGSYEQYF
TRBJ2-3,-,-,14,TRBV28,TGTGCCACCGGGGGCGGGAATAGAGGGGATACGCAGTATTTT,CATGGGNRGDTQYF
TRBJ2-7,-,-,15,TRBV10-3,TGTGCCATCAGTGATTCAAGCGGAAGCTCCTACGAGCAGTACTTC,CAISDSSGSSYEQYF
TRBJ1-4,TRBD1,-,14,TRBV11-2,TGTGCCAGCAGCGATCGGACAGGGGATGAAAAACTGTTTTTT,CASSDRTGDEKLFF
TRBJ2-7,-,-,14,TRBV6-5,TGTGCCAGCAGTTACGGGTTCCGGTCCTACGAGCAGTACTTC,CASSYGFRSYEQYF
TRBJ2-1,-,-,12,TRBV5-1,TGCGCCAGCAGCCTCTTAGACAATGAGCAGTTCTTC,CASSLLDNEQFF
TRBJ2-1,TRBD2,-,16,TRBV19,TGTGCCAGTAGTCTTCCGGGAGGAAGCTCCTACAATGAGCAGTTCTTC,CASSLPGGSSYNEQFF
TRBJ2-1,-,-,15,TRBV6-6,TGTGCCAGCAGCATACCGGGCCAACCAGTGAATGAGCAGTTCTTC,CASSIPGQPVNEQFF
TRBJ2-7,-,-,16,TRBV4-1,TGCGCCAGCAGCCAAGAGTTCAGCGACCCACTCTACGAGCAGTACTTC,CASSQEFSDPLYEQYF
TRBJ2-1,-,-,19,TRBV30,TGTGCCTGGAGTACTCGGCTAATCCGGAATAGAAGCTCCTACAATGAGCAGTTCTTC,CAWSTRLIRNRSSYNEQFF